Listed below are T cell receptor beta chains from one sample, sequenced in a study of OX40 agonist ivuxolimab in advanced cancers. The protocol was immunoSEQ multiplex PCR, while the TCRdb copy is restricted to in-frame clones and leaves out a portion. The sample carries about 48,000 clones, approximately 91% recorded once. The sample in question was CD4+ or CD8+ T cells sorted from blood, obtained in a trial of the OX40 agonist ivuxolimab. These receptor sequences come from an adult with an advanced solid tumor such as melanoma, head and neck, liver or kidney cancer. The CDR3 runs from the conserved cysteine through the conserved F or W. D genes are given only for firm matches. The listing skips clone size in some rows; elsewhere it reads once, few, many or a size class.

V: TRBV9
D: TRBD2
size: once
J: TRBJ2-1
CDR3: CASSGPGLAGGRSYNEQFF
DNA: TGTGCCAGCAGCGGACCGGGACTAGCGGGGGGGCGATCCTACAATGAGCAGTTCTTC

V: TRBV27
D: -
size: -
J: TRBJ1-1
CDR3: CASSAYRLMNTEAFF
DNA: TGTGCCAGCAGTGCCTACAGGCTAATGAACACTGAAGCTTTCTTT

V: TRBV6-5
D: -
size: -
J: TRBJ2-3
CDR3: CASSLGGDTQYF
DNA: TGTGCCAGCAGTCTCGGGGGAGATACGCAGTATTTT

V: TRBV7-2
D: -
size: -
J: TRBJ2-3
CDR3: CASSMAGITDTQYF
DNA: TGTGCCAGCAGCATGGCAGGGATCACAGATACGCAGTATTTT

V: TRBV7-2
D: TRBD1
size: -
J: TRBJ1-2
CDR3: CASSSRTGRDGYTF
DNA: TGTGCCAGCAGCTCCAGGACAGGGAGAGACGGCTACACCTTC

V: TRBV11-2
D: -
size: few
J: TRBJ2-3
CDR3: CASSASGDTQYF
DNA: TGTGCCAGCAGCGCAAGTGGAGATACGCAGTATTTT

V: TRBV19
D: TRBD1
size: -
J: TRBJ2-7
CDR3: CASSIAGGRYEQYF
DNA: TGTGCCAGTAGTATAGCAGGGGGCAGATACGAGCAGTACTTC

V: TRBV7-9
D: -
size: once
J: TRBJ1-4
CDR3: CASSPQSLNEKLFF
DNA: TGTGCCAGCAGCCCACAGTCCCTAAATGAAAAACTGTTTTTT

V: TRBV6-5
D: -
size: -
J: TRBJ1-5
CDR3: CASSYGLSNQPQHF
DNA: TGTGCCAGCAGTTACGGGCTTAGCAATCAGCCCCAGCATTTT

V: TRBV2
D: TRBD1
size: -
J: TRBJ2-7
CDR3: CASEAGGSSYEQYF
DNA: TGTGCCAGTGAGGCAGGGGGCAGCTCCTACGAGCAGTACTTC

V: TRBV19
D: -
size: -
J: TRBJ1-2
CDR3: CASSISDGNYGYTF
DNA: TGTGCCAGTAGTATATCTGACGGGAACTATGGCTACACCTTC

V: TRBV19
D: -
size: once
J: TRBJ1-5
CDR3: CASRGKGGGNQPQHF
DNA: TGTGCCAGTAGGGGGAAAGGTGGAGGCAATCAGCCCCAGCATTTT

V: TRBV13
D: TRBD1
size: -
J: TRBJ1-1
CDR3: CASRTGERGTEAFF
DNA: TGTGCCAGCAGGACAGGGGAACGGGGCACTGAAGCTTTCTTT

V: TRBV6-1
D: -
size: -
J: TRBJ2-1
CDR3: CASSELGGSYNEQFF
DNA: TGTGCCAGCAGTGAATTGGGGGGTTCCTACAATGAGCAGTTCTTC

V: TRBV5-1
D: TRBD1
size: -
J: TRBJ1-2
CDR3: CASSEETGVNYGYTF
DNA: TGCGCCAGCAGCGAGGAGACAGGGGTGAACTATGGCTACACCTTC

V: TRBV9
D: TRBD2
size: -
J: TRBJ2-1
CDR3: CASSITSGIYNEQFF
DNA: TGTGCCAGCAGCATAACTAGCGGGATATACAATGAGCAGTTCTTC

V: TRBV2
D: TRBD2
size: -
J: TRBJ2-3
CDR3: CASSEFGGGRLVGQYF
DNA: TGTGCCAGCAGTGAATTCGGGGGGGGCCGTTTAGTCGGGCAGTATTTT

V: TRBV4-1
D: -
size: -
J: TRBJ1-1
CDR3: CASSQDLGPRLMNTEAFF
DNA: TGCGCCAGCAGCCAAGACCTCGGGCCCAGACTCATGAACACTGAAGCTTTCTTT

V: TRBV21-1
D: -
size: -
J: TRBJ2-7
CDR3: CASSKVVLSYEQYF
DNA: TGTGCCAGCAGCAAAGTCGTTCTGAGCTACGAGCAGTACTTC

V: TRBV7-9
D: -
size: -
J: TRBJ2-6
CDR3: CASSWGKTGANVLTF
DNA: TGTGCCAGCAGCTGGGGGAAAACTGGGGCCAACGTCCTGACTTTC

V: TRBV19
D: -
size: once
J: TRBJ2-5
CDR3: CASSPVRNPETQYF
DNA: TGTGCCAGTAGTCCGGTCCGAAACCCAGAGACCCAGTACTTC

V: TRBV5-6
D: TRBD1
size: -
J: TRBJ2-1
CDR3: CASTYGTGGSYNEQFF
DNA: TGTGCCAGCACCTATGGGACAGGGGGCTCCTACAATGAGCAGTTCTTC

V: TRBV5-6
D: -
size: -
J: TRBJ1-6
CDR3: CASSSREGPQDSPLHF
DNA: TGTGCCAGCAGCAGCAGAGAGGGCCCCCAGGATTCACCCCTCCACTTT

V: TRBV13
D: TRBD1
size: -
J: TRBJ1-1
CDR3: CASSFLSEGTGVVTEAFF
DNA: TGTGCCAGCAGCTTTCTTTCAGAGGGGACAGGGGTTGTGACTGAAGCTTTCTTT

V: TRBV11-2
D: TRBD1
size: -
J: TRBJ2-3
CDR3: CASRTGTGGTDTQYF
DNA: TGTGCCAGCAGGACCGGGACAGGGGGGACAGATACGCAGTATTTT

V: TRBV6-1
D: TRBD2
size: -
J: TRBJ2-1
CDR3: CASSAGGPANEQFF
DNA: TGTGCCAGCTCTGCGGGGGGGCCCGCAAATGAGCAGTTCTTC

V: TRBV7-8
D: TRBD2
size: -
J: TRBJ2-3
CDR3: CASRLADEDTQYF
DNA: TGTGCCAGCAGACTAGCGGATGAAGATACGCAGTATTTT